The sequence of this TCR beta chain was determined in a study of identical twins. Findings of the study overall: Models underpredicted monozygotic twin sharing of out-of-frame TCR alpha.

Germline V gives CDR1 SEHNR, CDR2 FQNEAQ (reference sequence). This CDR3 contains 14 residues. After removal of 4 bases from V and 6 bases from J, the junction contained 5 bases not matched to a gene. Addition of a universal primer site occurred through template switching, and cDNA carried unique molecular identifiers. A single record per CDR3 protein comes from TCRdb applying MiXCR to the 5' RACE reads. The profile shows roughly 690,000 distinct CDR3 sequences, roughly 6.2% of them singletons. Many counts were recorded for this clonotype. The antigen is undetermined. The sample taken for sequencing was naive T cells sorted from blood. The chain employs TRBV7-9 and TRBJ1-1; 10 bases fit TRBD1. The sequence was collected from a man between 18 and 29 years old in good health. Here the CDR3 reads CASSWDRGWSEAFF. The DNA for the CDR3 is TGTGCCAGCAGCTGGGACAGGGGTTGGTCTGAAGCTTTCTTT.